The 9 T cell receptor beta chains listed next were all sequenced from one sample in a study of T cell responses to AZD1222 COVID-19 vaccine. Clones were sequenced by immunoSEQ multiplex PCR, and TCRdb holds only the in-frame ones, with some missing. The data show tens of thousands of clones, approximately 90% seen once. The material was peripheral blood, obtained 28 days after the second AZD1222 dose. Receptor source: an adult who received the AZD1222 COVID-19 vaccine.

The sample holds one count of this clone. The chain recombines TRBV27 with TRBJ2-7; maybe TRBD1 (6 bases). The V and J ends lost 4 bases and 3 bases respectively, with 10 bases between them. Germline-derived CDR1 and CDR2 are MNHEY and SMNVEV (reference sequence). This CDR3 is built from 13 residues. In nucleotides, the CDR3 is TGTGCCAGCAGTTCGGAACAGGGCTACGAGCAGTACTTC. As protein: CASSSEQGYEQYF.

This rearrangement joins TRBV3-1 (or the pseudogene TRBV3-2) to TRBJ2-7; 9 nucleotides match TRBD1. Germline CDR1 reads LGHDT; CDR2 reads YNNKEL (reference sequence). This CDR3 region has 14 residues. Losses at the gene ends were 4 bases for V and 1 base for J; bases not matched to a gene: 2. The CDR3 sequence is CASSRGTGSYEQYF. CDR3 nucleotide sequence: TGTGCCAGCAGCCGAGGGACAGGGTCCTACGAGCAGTACTTC.

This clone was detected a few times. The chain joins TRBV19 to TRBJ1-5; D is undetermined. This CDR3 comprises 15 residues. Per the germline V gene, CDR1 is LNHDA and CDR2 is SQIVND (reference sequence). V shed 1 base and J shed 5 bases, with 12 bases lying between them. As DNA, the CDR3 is TGTGCCAGTAGTATAGGTAGGCGGCAACATCAGCCCCAGCATTTT. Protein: CASSIGRRQHQPQHF.

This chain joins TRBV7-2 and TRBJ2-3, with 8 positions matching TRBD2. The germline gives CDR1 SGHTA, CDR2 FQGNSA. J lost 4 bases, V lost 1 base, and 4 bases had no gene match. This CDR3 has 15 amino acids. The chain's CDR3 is CASSLVAGGADTQYF. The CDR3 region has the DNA TGTGCCAGCAGCTTAGTGGCGGGAGGCGCAGATACGCAGTATTTT.

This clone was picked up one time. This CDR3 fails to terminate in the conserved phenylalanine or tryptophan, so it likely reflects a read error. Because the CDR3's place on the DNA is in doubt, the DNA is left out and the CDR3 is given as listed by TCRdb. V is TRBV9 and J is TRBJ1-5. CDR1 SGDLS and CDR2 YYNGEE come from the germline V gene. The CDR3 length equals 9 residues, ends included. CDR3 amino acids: CASCEAGRV.

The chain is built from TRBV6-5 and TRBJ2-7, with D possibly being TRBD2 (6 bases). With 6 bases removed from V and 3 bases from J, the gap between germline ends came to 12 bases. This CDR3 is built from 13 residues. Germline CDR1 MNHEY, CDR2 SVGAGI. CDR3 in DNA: TGTGCCAGCAGACGGGAGTATAACTACGAGCAGTACTTC. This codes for CASRREYNYEQYF.

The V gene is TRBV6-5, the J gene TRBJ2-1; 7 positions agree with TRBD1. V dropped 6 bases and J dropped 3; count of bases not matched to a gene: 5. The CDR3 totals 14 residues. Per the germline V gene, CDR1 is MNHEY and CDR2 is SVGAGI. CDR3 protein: CASSKGDSYNEQFF. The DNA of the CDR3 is TGTGCCAGCAGCAAGGGGGACAGCTACAATGAGCAGTTCTTC.

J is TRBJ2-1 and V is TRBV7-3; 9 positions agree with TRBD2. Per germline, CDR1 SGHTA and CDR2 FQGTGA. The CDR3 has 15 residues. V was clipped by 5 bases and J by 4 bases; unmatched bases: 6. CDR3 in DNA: TGTGCCAGCAGCCAACGACTAGCGGTATACAATGAGCAGTTCTTC. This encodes CASSQRLAVYNEQFF.

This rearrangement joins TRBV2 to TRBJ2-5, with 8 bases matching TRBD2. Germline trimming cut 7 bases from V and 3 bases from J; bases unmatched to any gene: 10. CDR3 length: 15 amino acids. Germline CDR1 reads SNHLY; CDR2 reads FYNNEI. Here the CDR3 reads CASNSPGLGEETQYF. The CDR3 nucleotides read TGTGCCAGCAACTCTCCGGGACTAGGGGAAGAGACCCAGTACTTC.